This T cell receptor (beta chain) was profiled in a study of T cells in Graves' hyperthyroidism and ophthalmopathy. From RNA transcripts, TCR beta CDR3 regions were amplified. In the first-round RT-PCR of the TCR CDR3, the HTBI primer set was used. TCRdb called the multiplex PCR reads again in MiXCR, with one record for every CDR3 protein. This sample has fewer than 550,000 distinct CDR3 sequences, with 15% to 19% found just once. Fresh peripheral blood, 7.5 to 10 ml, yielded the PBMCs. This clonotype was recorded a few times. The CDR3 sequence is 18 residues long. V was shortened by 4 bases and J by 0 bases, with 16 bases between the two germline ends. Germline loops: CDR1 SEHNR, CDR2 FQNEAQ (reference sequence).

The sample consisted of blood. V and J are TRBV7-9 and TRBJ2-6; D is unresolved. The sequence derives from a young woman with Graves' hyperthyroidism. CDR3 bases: TGTGCCAGCAGCTCCTCGAGAGGTAAAAGCTCTGGGGCCAACGTCCTGACTTTC. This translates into CASSSSRGKSSGANVLTF.